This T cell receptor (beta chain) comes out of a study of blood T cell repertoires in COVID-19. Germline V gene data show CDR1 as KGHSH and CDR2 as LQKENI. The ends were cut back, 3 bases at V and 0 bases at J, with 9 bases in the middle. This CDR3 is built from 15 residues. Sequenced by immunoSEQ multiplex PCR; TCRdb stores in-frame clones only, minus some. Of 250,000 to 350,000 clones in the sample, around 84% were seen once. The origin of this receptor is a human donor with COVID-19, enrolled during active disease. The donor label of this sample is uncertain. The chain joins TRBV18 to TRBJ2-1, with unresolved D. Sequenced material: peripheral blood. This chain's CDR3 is CASSPRVSSYNEQFF. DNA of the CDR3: TGTGCCAGCTCACCCCGGGTAAGCTCCTACAATGAGCAGTTCTTC.